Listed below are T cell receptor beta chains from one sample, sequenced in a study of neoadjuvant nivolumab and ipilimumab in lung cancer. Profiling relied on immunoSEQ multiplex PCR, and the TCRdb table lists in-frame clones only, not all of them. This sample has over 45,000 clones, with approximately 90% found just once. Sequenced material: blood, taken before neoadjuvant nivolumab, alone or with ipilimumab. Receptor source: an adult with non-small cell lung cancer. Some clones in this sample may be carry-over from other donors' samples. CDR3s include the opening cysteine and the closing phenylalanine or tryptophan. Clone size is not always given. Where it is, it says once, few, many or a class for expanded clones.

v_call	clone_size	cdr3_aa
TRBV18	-	CASSEGQGLPTGELFF
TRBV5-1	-	CASSLATGGGEQYF
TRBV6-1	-	CASKGDYYGYTF
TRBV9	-	CASSASGALGYEQYF
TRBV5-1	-	CASSLATGWGGDTQYF
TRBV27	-	CASSPRGGYEQYF
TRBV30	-	CAWSPVFGELFF
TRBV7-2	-	CASSSSAGDTYEQYF
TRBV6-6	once	CASSRQGSQPQHF
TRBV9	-	CASSASGRPQETQYF
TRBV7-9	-	CASSLEANTEAFF
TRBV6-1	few	CASKTGELFF
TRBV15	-	CATSRDLTSAETQYF
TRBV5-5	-	CASSLREANTGELFF
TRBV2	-	CASRPLAETQYF
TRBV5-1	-	CASSISTSSYNEQFF